This is a list of T cell receptor beta chains from one sample in a study of tumour-infiltrating T cells in Burkitt lymphoma. Repertoires were generated with immunoSEQ multiplex PCR, while TCRdb's copy carries only in-frame clones and drops some. This sample has 13,000 or so clones; roughly 85% occur once, and the top ten carry over 1.2%. Sequenced sample: tumor tissue. All receptors derive from a human donor with diffuse large B-cell lymphoma. Each CDR3 is given with its conserved first and last residue. D genes are given only for firm matches. Clone size, where shown, is once, few, many, or a class for clones that have expanded.

d_gene: -; abundance: -; v_gene: TRBV27; j_gene: TRBJ1-3; CDR3nt: TGTGCCAGCAGTTTTTTGGGCACCATATATTTT; CDR3aa: CASSFLGTIYF
d_gene: -; abundance: -; v_gene: TRBV13; j_gene: TRBJ2-7; CDR3nt: TGTGCCAGCAGCTTAGGGCAGGACGAGCAGTACTTC; CDR3aa: CASSLGQDEQYF
d_gene: -; abundance: once; v_gene: TRBV19; j_gene: TRBJ2-5; CDR3nt: TGTGCCAGTAGTAAGACAGGTGTGGAGACCCAGTACTTC; CDR3aa: CASSKTGVETQYF
d_gene: -; abundance: few; v_gene: TRBV23-1; j_gene: TRBJ1-5; CDR3nt: TGCGCCAGCAGTCACGGGGTCGGCAGCAATCAGCCCCAGCATTTT; CDR3aa: CASSHGVGSNQPQHF
d_gene: -; abundance: -; v_gene: TRBV9; j_gene: TRBJ1-1; CDR3nt: TGTGCCAGCAGCGGGAACACTGAAGCTTTCTTT; CDR3aa: CASSGNTEAFF
d_gene: -; abundance: -; v_gene: TRBV29-1; j_gene: TRBJ1-1; CDR3nt: TGCAGCGCCGTCCCTAACACTGAAGCTTTCTTT; CDR3aa: CSAVPNTEAFF
d_gene: -; abundance: -; v_gene: TRBV5-6; j_gene: TRBJ1-4; CDR3nt: TGTGCCAGCAGCTCCGGTTTTAAAAAACTGTTTTTT; CDR3aa: CASSSGFKKLFF
d_gene: -; abundance: -; v_gene: TRBV7-6; j_gene: TRBJ2-7; CDR3nt: TGTGCCAGCAGCTTGAGTGAAACCTACGAGCAGTACTTC; CDR3aa: CASSLSETYEQYF
d_gene: -; abundance: few; v_gene: TRBV6-5; j_gene: TRBJ2-7; CDR3nt: TGTGCCAGCAGTTACTCGCCAAGGAAGGGTACCTACGAGCAGTACTTC; CDR3aa: CASSYSPRKGTYEQYF
d_gene: TRBD2; abundance: few; v_gene: TRBV10-1; j_gene: TRBJ2-1; CDR3nt: TGCGCCAGCAGTGAAGGGACTAGCGGGAGGGAGCAGTTCTTC; CDR3aa: CASSEGTSGREQFF
d_gene: TRBD1; abundance: -; v_gene: TRBV12-5; j_gene: TRBJ1-6; CDR3nt: TGTGCTAGTTTACCACCGGGACAGTATAATTCACCCCTCCACTTT; CDR3aa: CASLPPGQYNSPLHF
d_gene: -; abundance: -; v_gene: TRBV5-1; j_gene: TRBJ1-2; CDR3nt: TGCGCCAGCAGCTTGGAGGCAGGGAACTTATATGGCTACACCTTC; CDR3aa: CASSLEAGNLYGYTF
d_gene: -; abundance: -; v_gene: TRBV19; j_gene: TRBJ1-2; CDR3nt: TGTGCCAGTAGTTTGCAGGGCCAAGACTATGGCTACACCTTC; CDR3aa: CASSLQGQDYGYTF
d_gene: TRBD1; abundance: -; v_gene: TRBV6-4; j_gene: TRBJ2-3; CDR3nt: TGTGCCAGCAGTCAGGGACAGGCCAGCACAGATACGCAGTATTTT; CDR3aa: CASSQGQASTDTQYF
d_gene: TRBD1; abundance: -; v_gene: TRBV4-3; j_gene: TRBJ1-1; CDR3nt: TGCGCCAGCAGCCGATCGACCGGGACAGGCAGCACTGAAGCTTTCTTT; CDR3aa: CASSRSTGTGSTEAFF
d_gene: -; abundance: -; v_gene: TRBV6-5; j_gene: TRBJ1-1; CDR3nt: TGTGCCAGCAGTTACTCTCTCCCAGGGGCTGTCACTGAAGCTTTCTTT; CDR3aa: CASSYSLPGAVTEAFF
d_gene: -; abundance: -; v_gene: TRBV27; j_gene: TRBJ2-7; CDR3nt: TGTGCCAGCAGTTTATGGCCGGGCCTTAACGAGCAGTACTTC; CDR3aa: CASSLWPGLNEQYF
d_gene: TRBD1; abundance: -; v_gene: TRBV19; j_gene: TRBJ2-7; CDR3nt: TGTGCCAGTAGACCCCGACAGGGTTCCTACGAGCAGTACTTC; CDR3aa: CASRPRQGSYEQYF
d_gene: -; abundance: -; v_gene: TRBV30; j_gene: TRBJ1-1; CDR3nt: TGTGCCTGGAGTGTGGCAGGGGAGCACACTGAAGCTTTCTTT; CDR3aa: CAWSVAGEHTEAFF
d_gene: -; abundance: once; v_gene: TRBV4-1; j_gene: TRBJ2-7; CDR3nt: TGCGCCAGCAGCCAAGATTTCGGCAGATCCTACGAGCAGTACTTC; CDR3aa: CASSQDFGRSYEQYF
d_gene: -; abundance: -; v_gene: TRBV9; j_gene: TRBJ1-2; CDR3nt: TGTGCCAGCAGCGTAGACGATACGGATGGCTACACCTTC; CDR3aa: CASSVDDTDGYTF
d_gene: -; abundance: -; v_gene: TRBV5-6; j_gene: TRBJ2-5; CDR3nt: TGTGCCAGCAGCTTAAGCCCGGATCAAGAGACCCAGTACTTC; CDR3aa: CASSLSPDQETQYF
d_gene: -; abundance: -; v_gene: TRBV9; j_gene: TRBJ2-7; CDR3nt: TGTGCCAGCAGCCCCTGGGGAGGAGGCTCCTACGAGCAGTACTTC; CDR3aa: CASSPWGGGSYEQYF
d_gene: -; abundance: -; v_gene: TRBV27; j_gene: TRBJ2-3; CDR3nt: TGTGCCAGCAGTGCGAACAGGGTGCCTGGCACAGATACGCAGTATTTT; CDR3aa: CASSANRVPGTDTQYF
d_gene: TRBD2; abundance: -; v_gene: TRBV29-1; j_gene: TRBJ2-7; CDR3nt: TGCAGCGTTGAAGCCCATTTAGCGGGGACTTCTACCGAGCAGTACTTC; CDR3aa: CSVEAHLAGTSTEQYF
d_gene: TRBD2; abundance: -; v_gene: TRBV5-6; j_gene: TRBJ2-7; CDR3nt: TGTGCCAGCAGCTTTTTCGGGACTAGCTCTGCATACGAGCAGTACTTC; CDR3aa: CASSFFGTSSAYEQYF
d_gene: TRBD2; abundance: few; v_gene: TRBV9; j_gene: TRBJ2-1; CDR3nt: TGTGCCAGCAGCGTAGGTTCTCCGGGGGGTCGTGTGAGTGAGCAGTTCTTC; CDR3aa: CASSVGSPGGRVSEQFF
d_gene: -; abundance: -; v_gene: TRBV5-4; j_gene: TRBJ1-1; CDR3nt: TGTGCCAGCAGCTTGGGTAGGGTCCGGACTGAAGCTTTCTTT; CDR3aa: CASSLGRVRTEAFF
d_gene: -; abundance: -; v_gene: TRBV5-4; j_gene: TRBJ1-6; CDR3nt: TGTGCCAGCGGTCGGGGTTCACCCCTCCACTTT; CDR3aa: CASGRGSPLHF
d_gene: TRBD2; abundance: -; v_gene: TRBV27; j_gene: TRBJ2-1; CDR3nt: TGTGCCAGCAGTCCCTTAGCGGGGGGGCCCTACAATGAGCAGTTCTTC; CDR3aa: CASSPLAGGPYNEQFF
d_gene: -; abundance: -; v_gene: TRBV5-5; j_gene: TRBJ2-2; CDR3nt: TGTGCCAGCAGCGGGGGTAGGGCGAGGAGCACCGGGGAGCTGTTTTTT; CDR3aa: CASSGGRARSTGELFF
d_gene: -; abundance: -; v_gene: TRBV7-9; j_gene: TRBJ2-1; CDR3nt: TGTGCCAGCAGCTTGTTCGAGGGGGGGCGTGGCAATGAGCAGTTCTTC; CDR3aa: CASSLFEGGRGNEQFF
d_gene: TRBD2; abundance: few; v_gene: TRBV4-3; j_gene: TRBJ2-2; CDR3nt: TGCGCCAGCAGCCCGCGAGAGGGGCCGGGACTAGCGTCCGGCGGGGAGCTGTTTTTT; CDR3aa: CASSPREGPGLASGGELFF
d_gene: -; abundance: -; v_gene: TRBV9; j_gene: TRBJ2-7; CDR3nt: TGTGCCAGCAGCGTAGAGGGGGTCCCCTACGAGCAGTACTTC; CDR3aa: CASSVEGVPYEQYF
d_gene: -; abundance: -; v_gene: TRBV19; j_gene: TRBJ1-1; CDR3nt: TGTGCCAGTAGTATGCAGGTTTTTCCGAGGCCTTTCTTT; CDR3aa: CASSMQVFPRPFF
d_gene: -; abundance: -; v_gene: TRBV2; j_gene: TRBJ1-1; CDR3nt: TGTGCCAGCAGTGAAGGGGCAGGGTGGGACACTGAAGCTTTCTTT; CDR3aa: CASSEGAGWDTEAFF
d_gene: -; abundance: -; v_gene: TRBV29-1; j_gene: TRBJ2-2; CDR3nt: TGCAGCGTTCCCCAAGCGGTCGGGAACACCGGGGAGCTGTTTTTT; CDR3aa: CSVPQAVGNTGELFF